The clone carrying this T cell receptor (beta chain) was seen only a few times. Its antigen is still unknown. The source of the sample is a study of cytomegalovirus exposure and HLA in healthy donors. Study-wide points: A later analysis showed TCR association rates differing by HLA locus, peaking at DRB1 and lowest at HLA-C. What TCR beta sequences reportedly achieved was accurate prediction of HLA-A and HLA-B alleles in most subjects.

The V end lost 1 base, the J end lost 0 bases, and 7 bases lay between the germline ends. There are 15 residues in the CDR3. The germline CDR1 and CDR2 sequences are SEHNR and FQNEAQ (reference sequence). The PCR used 60 Vbeta and 13 Jbeta primers. Clones were sequenced by immunoSEQ multiplex PCR, and TCRdb holds only the in-frame ones, with some missing. The table lists around 110,000 clones, 81% of them singletons. Sequencing was performed on PBMCs. The chain joins TRBV7-9 to TRBJ1-3, with no clear D. The receptor's source is a woman aged 25 to 39 in good health and CMV-seronegative. The DNA for the CDR3 is TGTGCCAGCAGCTTAGGACACCCCTCTGGAAACACCATATATTTT. Its translation is CASSLGHPSGNTIYF.